This T cell receptor (beta chain) was sequenced for a study of Ad26.COV2.S vaccination and SARS-CoV-2 variants. Study overall: The authors gave Ad26.COV2.S intramuscularly, either once or twice 56 days apart. Notes on the study in general: Reported post-vaccination CD8+ and CD4+ T cell responses to spike showed substantial breadth. Possible underestimation of total T cell responses by the TCR breadth and depth analyses was noted.

This clone showed up just once. Its antigen is unidentified. The data were produced by immunoSEQ multiplex PCR, yet TCRdb's version contains in-frame clones alone and is incomplete. Of about 470,000 clones in the sample, about 92% are singletons; the top ten hold about 4.1%. As to treatment: roughly 20 received Ad26.COV2.S at low or high dose, single or two shots; about 5 received placebo; per-sample allocation not given. Samples analyzed were those drawn on day 63 after the first vaccine or placebo injection. The V gene lost 4 bases and the J gene lost 0 bases, with 6 bases spanning the gap. Germline V lookup: CDR1 SQVTM, CDR2 ANQGSEA. This CDR3 is 13 amino acids long.

The TCR comes from a person between 18 and 65 years old who received the Ad26.COV2.S COVID-19 vaccine or a placebo. The source was peripheral blood, collected in a trial of Ad26.COV2.S vaccine versus placebo. The V gene is TRBV29-1, the J gene TRBJ1-4, with no clear D. The CDR3 spells CSVVVPTNEKLFF. The DNA for the CDR3 is TGCAGCGTTGTAGTACCAACTAATGAAAAACTGTTTTTT.